A selection of T cell receptor beta chains follows, all from one sample in a study of regulatory T cells in long-lasting Graves disease. One entry per CDR3 protein, called by TCRdb with MiXCR from the multiplex PCR reads. The table has 350,000 to 450,000 distinct CDR3 sequences, roughly 24% seen once. The starting material was peripheral blood mononuclear cells (PBMCs), obtained when the disease was refractory, from a patient treated with antithyroid drugs. These receptors all stem from a woman aged 40 to 50 with Graves disease. The CDR3 runs from the conserved cysteine through the conserved F or W. The order of the fields is clone size, V gene, J gene, D gene, CDR3 DNA, CDR3 protein. D genes are given only for firm matches. Expanded clones get a size class; other rows say once, few or many, or leave the size out.

.	TRBV6-1	TRBJ2-2	TRBD2	TGTGCCGGTGGCACCGGGACTAGCGTGATGGGGGAGCTGTTTTTT	CAGGTGTSVMGELFF
many	TRBV11-2	TRBJ2-2	TRBD2	TGTGCCAGCAGCACCAGCGGGGGGCGGAGACTGTTTTTT	CASSTSGGRRLFF
many	TRBV6-1	TRBJ2-2	TRBD2	TGTGCCAGCAGGGGGACTAGCGGGAGTGCCGGGGAGCTGTTTTTT	CASRGTSGSAGELFF
.	TRBV6-5	TRBJ1-3	.	TGTGCCAGCAGTTACGCGGGAGGGAAAGGGACTGGAAACACCATATATTTT	CASSYAGGKGTGNTIYF
.	TRBV28	TRBJ1-5	.	TGCGCCAGCAGCCAAGAAACAGGGACAAGCAATCAGCCCCAGCATTTT	CASSQETGTSNQPQHF
few	TRBV4-1	TRBJ2-5	TRBD2	TGCGCCAGCAGCTCGACTAGCGGGTCAGAGACCCAGTACTTC	CASSSTSGSETQYF
many	TRBV7-9	TRBJ2-7	.	TGTGCCAGCAGCTTAGCGGACAGAGATCCCTACGAGCAGTACTTC	CASSLADRDPYEQYF
few	TRBV5-1	TRBJ1-1	.	TGCGCCAGCAGCCCAAAGACGGGGGAAAGGACTGAAGCTTTCTTT	CASSPKTGERTEAFF
few	TRBV7-9	TRBJ2-7	.	TGTGCCAGCAGCTTAGCGTTCTCGGGGTACGAGCAGTACTTC	CASSLAFSGYEQYF
.	TRBV15	TRBJ2-7	TRBD2	TGTGCCACCAGCAGAGACGTCTCCCAGTGGACTAGCATCTCCTACGAGCAGTACTTC	CATSRDVSQWTSISYEQYF
.	TRBV30	TRBJ2-5	.	TGTGCCTGGAGTGTTTCGGACCCCGGGGAGACCCAGTACTTC	CAWSVSDPGETQYF
.	TRBV29-1	TRBJ2-1	TRBD2	TGCAGCGTCCTGGGACTAGCGGGAGGGCCGATCTCCTACAATGAGCAGTTCTTC	CSVLGLAGGPISYNEQFF
many	TRBV7-9	TRBJ2-7	TRBD2	TGTGCCAGCAGCCCCCCAGGGAGCGGGAGGGACGAGCAGTACTTC	CASSPPGSGRDEQYF
.	TRBV29-1	TRBJ2-3	.	TGCAGCGTAGACCGGGACCTCACAGATACGCAGTATTTT	CSVDRDLTDTQYF
.	TRBV2	TRBJ2-1	TRBD1	TGTGCCAGCAGGGGACAGGGTAAAGGGAATGAGCAGTTCTTC	CASRGQGKGNEQFF
few	TRBV11-2	TRBJ2-2	TRBD2	TGTGCCAGCAACAAGAACCCGCGGGGGGGCGCGAACACCGGGGAGCTGTTTTTT	CASNKNPRGGANTGELFF
.	TRBV27	TRBJ2-4	.	TGTGCCAGCAGTTTGTCTGGAACCAAAAACATTCAGTACTTC	CASSLSGTKNIQYF
.	TRBV6-2/TRBV6-3	TRBJ2-5	.	TGTGCCAGCAGTTACTCCACGCTTGGGAGTTCCTGGGGGACCCAGTACTTC	CASSYSTLGSSWGTQYF
.	TRBV10-1	TRBJ1-1	.	TGCGCCAGATGGCCTTTGAACACTGAAGCTTTCTTT	CARWPLNTEAFF
once	TRBV28	TRBJ1-5	.	TGTGCCAGCAGTTGGGAGGCAGCGAACCAACCCCAGCATTTT	CASSWEAANQPQHF
many	TRBV7-2	TRBJ2-7	.	TGTGCCAGCAGCTTTCGCGCATCCGAGCAGTACTTC	CASSFRASEQYF
once	TRBV7-9	TRBJ2-6	.	TGTGCCAGCAGCTCCAACAGCGCCGGGGCCAACGTCCTGACTTTC	CASSSNSAGANVLTF
many	TRBV27	TRBJ1-1	.	TGTGCCAGCAGCCCCCGAGGACAGCTTGAAGCTTTCTTT	CASSPRGQLEAFF
few	TRBV10-3	TRBJ2-1	TRBD1	TGTGCCATCAGTGAGGCGGGACAGGGGTTGAGCAATGAGCAGTTCTTC	CAISEAGQGLSNEQFF
.	TRBV9	TRBJ2-1	.	TGTGCCAGCAGCGTGGCCAGTGAGGATGAGCAGTTCTTC	CASSVASEDEQFF
few	TRBV28	TRBJ1-4	.	TGTGCCAGCAGGCCTTTGAGAAAGGGCCCAGGTGAAAAACTGTTTTTT	CASRPLRKGPGEKLFF
many	TRBV24-1	TRBJ2-2	TRBD1	TGTGCCACCAGTGATTTATATCTAGACAGGGGTCCGAACACCGGGGAGCTGTTTTTT	CATSDLYLDRGPNTGELFF
.	TRBV28	TRBJ2-2	.	TGTGCCAGCAGTTCTCCCGTCACCGGGGAGCTGTTTTTT	CASSSPVTGELFF
.	TRBV6-2/TRBV6-3	TRBJ2-7	.	TGTGCCAGCAGTTCCCAGATGGCGGGGTACGAGCAGTACTTC	CASSSQMAGYEQYF
many	TRBV12-3/TRBV12-4	TRBJ1-2	.	TGTGCCAGCAGTCCCGGGACCCTAGATGGCTACACCTTC	CASSPGTLDGYTF
.	TRBV13	TRBJ2-7	.	TGTGCCAGCAGCATAGCGGACACCCCCTACGAGCAGTACTTC	CASSIADTPYEQYF
.	TRBV10-3	TRBJ1-5	.	TGTGCCATCACCGCGGCCCCAGATCAGCCCCAGCATTTT	CAITAAPDQPQHF
many	TRBV6-1	TRBJ2-7	.	TGTGCTGCCGGCGGGAAGTACGAGCAGTACTTC	CAAGGKYEQYF
many	TRBV20-1	TRBJ2-5	TRBD2	TGCAGTGCTGTTAGCGGGAGGGCCTCAGAGACCCAGTACTTC	CSAVSGRASETQYF
many	TRBV20-1	TRBJ2-2	TRBD2	TGCAGTGCTAGAGTGGCTAGCGGGAGGGACACCGGGGAGCTGTTTTTT	CSARVASGRDTGELFF
many	TRBV6-5	TRBJ1-1	.	TGTGCCAGCAGTTACACGAAGAACACTGAAGCTTTCTTT	CASSYTKNTEAFF
.	TRBV7-9	TRBJ2-7	.	TGTGCCAGCAGCCACCCCGGGGGCGTAGTGGCCTACGAGCAGTACTTC	CASSHPGGVVAYEQYF
many	TRBV10-3	TRBJ2-2	TRBD2	TGTGCCATCAGGGGACTAGCGGGAGGAACCGGGGAGCTGTTTTTT	CAIRGLAGGTGELFF
many	TRBV15	TRBJ2-5	.	TGTGCCACCAGCAGAGATCTAGTAGGGGGAGAGACCCAGTACTTC	CATSRDLVGGETQYF
few	TRBV7-9	TRBJ2-2	.	TGTGCCAGCAGCTTATCGCCCCGGGAGCTGTTTTTT	CASSLSPRELFF
many	TRBV11-2	TRBJ2-7	.	TGTGCCAGCAGCTCAGTCCCGCGATCTAGCAATGGGACGTACTTC	CASSSVPRSSNGTYF
many	TRBV28	TRBJ2-7	TRBD2	TGTGCCAGCAGTTTACCTAGCGGGAAGAACGAGCAGTACTTC	CASSLPSGKNEQYF
.	TRBV2	TRBJ1-1	.	TGTGCCAGCAGTGACTGGGGGGCCCGCCAAATGAACACTGAAGCTTTCTTT	CASSDWGARQMNTEAFF
few	TRBV20-1	TRBJ1-6	.	TGCAGTGCTAGAGTTACAGTCTCGGGGACACCCCTCCACTTT	CSARVTVSGTPLHF
few	TRBV20-1	TRBJ2-3	TRBD2	TGCAGTGCTTACCCTGGTGGGAGGGATAAGGGGGATACGCAGTATTTT	CSAYPGGRDKGDTQYF
many	TRBV12-3/TRBV12-4	TRBJ2-5	.	TGTGCCAGCAGTTTCCGGATAGAGACCCAGTACTTC	CASSFRIETQYF
.	TRBV10-3	TRBJ2-7	TRBD1	TGTGCCATCAGCCGGGACAGGGAAGCCTACGAGCAGTACTTC	CAISRDREAYEQYF
many	TRBV20-1	TRBJ1-1	.	TGCAGAGGGCAGGTGAACACTGAAGCTTTCTTT	CRGQVNTEAFF
few	TRBV6-1	TRBJ2-7	.	TGTGCCAGCAGTCCCCTGACAGGCCGGTACGAGCAGTACTTC	CASSPLTGRYEQYF
many	TRBV11-2	TRBJ2-7	.	TGTGCCAGCAGCAAGGGGACTTTCCCCTCCTACGAGCAGTACTTC	CASSKGTFPSYEQYF
.	TRBV3-1	TRBJ1-1	.	TGTGCCAGCAGCCAAGTTTCCGGGACTGAAGCTTTCTTT	CASSQVSGTEAFF
.	TRBV28	TRBJ1-5	TRBD1	TGTGCCAGCAGTTCTCCGGGACAGGGGGCCGAGCCCCGGCATTTT	CASSSPGQGAEPRHF
once	TRBV7-9	TRBJ2-2	.	TGTGCCAGCAGCGATAACAGGGAGAGCACCGGGGAGCTGTTTTTT	CASSDNRESTGELFF